This T cell receptor beta chain was found in a study of identical twins. The germline V gene has CDR1 SEHNR and CDR2 FQNEAQ (reference sequence). Unmatched junction bases numbered 13, after V lost 4 bases and J lost 15 bases. The CDR3 length is 13 residues. Regarding the study as a whole: Out-of-frame alpha sequences that twins shared showed excess low generation probability. Cord blood's abundant beta clonotypes had fewer insertions, unlike memory repertoires. Modelling approaches yielded underestimates of out-of-frame TCR alpha sharing between monozygotic twins.

Unique molecular identifiers were present on the cDNA, and a universal primer site came from template switching. TCRdb fed the 5' RACE reads into MiXCR, producing one record per CDR3 protein. The sample yields around 670,000 distinct CDR3 sequences, approximately 6.1% seen once. This clonotype has only a few counts. The antigen remains undetermined. V usage is TRBV7-9 and J usage is TRBJ2-3; TRBD1 agrees at 7 bases. Material for sequencing was naive T cells sorted from blood. This receptor was obtained from a man between 18 and 35 years old in good health. CDR3 in amino acids: CASSSSRQGLPYF. CDR3 nucleotides: TGTGCCAGCAGCTCGTCTCGACAGGGCCTCCCATATTTT.